The 6 T cell receptor beta chains below were found in one sample sequenced in a study of graft-versus-host responses after intestinal transplantation. TCRdb's copy holds only in-frame clones and misses some; the assay was immunoSEQ multiplex PCR. The sample consists of roughly 20,000 clones, around 41% of them appearing once. Responder cells labeled with CFSE (roughly 200,000) were co-plated with irradiated stimulator cells labeled with violet dye (roughly 200,000). The input for sequencing was alloreactive CD8+ T cells from a mixed lymphocyte reaction culture, taken before intestinal transplant. Noted subset: CFSE-low proliferating T cells sorted from roughly six-day pre-transplant mixed lymphocyte reaction (GvH or HvG direction). Receptor source: a human patient who received an intestinal transplant.

The V call is TRBV6-6, the J call TRBJ2-7; 9 nucleotides line up with TRBD1. Losses at the gene ends were 2 bases for V and 2 bases for J; bases not matched to a gene: 4. The CDR3 is 15 amino acids. Germline CDR1 MNHNY, CDR2 SVGAGI (reference sequence). The CDR3 region is CASSYQRQGAYEQYF. DNA for the CDR3: TGTGCCAGCAGTTACCAACGACAGGGGGCCTACGAGCAGTACTTC.

The CDR3: CASSFDTSGNIQYF. The DNA of the CDR3 is TGTGCCAGCAGCTTCGACACCAGCGGGAACATTCAGTACTTC. The chain combines TRBV7-8 with TRBJ2-4; weak D call: TRBD2 (6 bases). The V gene's germline CDR1 is SGHVS and CDR2 FQNEAQ. There are 14 residues in the CDR3. V lost 3 bases, J lost 7 bases, and 13 bases lay in between.

The genes are TRBV27 and TRBJ2-6; D possibly corresponds to TRBD1 (5 bases). The length of the CDR3 is 15 residues. Trimming removed 11 bases from V and 0 bases from J, with 14 bases in between. Germline-derived CDR1 and CDR2 are MNHEY and SMNVEV (reference sequence). CDR3 protein: CASRVGSSGANVLTF. For the CDR3, the DNA is TGTGCCTCCAGGGTCGGGTCCTCTGGGGCCAACGTCCTGACTTTC.

The chain combines TRBV30 with TRBJ1-2; D not resolved. Germline assignment: CDR1 GTSNPN and CDR2 SVGIG (reference sequence). V lost 4 bases to trimming and J lost 3 bases, with 6 bases between them. CDR3 length: 11 amino acids. The CDR3: CAWTTDYGYTF. The CDR3 coding sequence is TGTGCCTGGACAACAGACTATGGCTACACCTTC. Full variable domain (remainder filled in from reference TRBV30 and TRBJ1-2): SQTIHQWPATLVQPVGSPLSLECTVEGTSNPNLYWYRQAAGRGLQLLFYSVGIGQISSEVPQNLSASRPQDRQFILSSKKLLLSDSGFYLCAWTTDYGYTFGSGTRLTVV.

This clone was observed a handful of times. V and J are TRBV7-9 and TRBJ2-5; D uncertain. The CDR3 length is 13 residues. CDR1 is SEHNR, CDR2 FQNEAQ, per germline (reference sequence). The V and J ends lost 1 base and 5 bases respectively, with 8 bases between them. The CDR3 DNA sequence: TGTGCCAGCAGCTTAGTAGGTTCGGAGACCCAGTACTTC. Protein sequence: CASSLVGSETQYF.

In its sample, this clone was seen a few times. The chain couples TRBV19 to TRBJ2-6, with D unresolved. Germline V CDR1 and CDR2: LNHDA, SQIVND (reference sequence). V was shortened by 7 bases and J by 0 bases, with 13 bases between the two germline ends. The CDR3 is 16 residues long. The CDR3 loop reads CASTPLRSSGANVLTF. The CDR3 DNA reads as TGTGCCAGTACCCCGCTTCGTAGCTCTGGGGCCAACGTCCTGACTTTC.